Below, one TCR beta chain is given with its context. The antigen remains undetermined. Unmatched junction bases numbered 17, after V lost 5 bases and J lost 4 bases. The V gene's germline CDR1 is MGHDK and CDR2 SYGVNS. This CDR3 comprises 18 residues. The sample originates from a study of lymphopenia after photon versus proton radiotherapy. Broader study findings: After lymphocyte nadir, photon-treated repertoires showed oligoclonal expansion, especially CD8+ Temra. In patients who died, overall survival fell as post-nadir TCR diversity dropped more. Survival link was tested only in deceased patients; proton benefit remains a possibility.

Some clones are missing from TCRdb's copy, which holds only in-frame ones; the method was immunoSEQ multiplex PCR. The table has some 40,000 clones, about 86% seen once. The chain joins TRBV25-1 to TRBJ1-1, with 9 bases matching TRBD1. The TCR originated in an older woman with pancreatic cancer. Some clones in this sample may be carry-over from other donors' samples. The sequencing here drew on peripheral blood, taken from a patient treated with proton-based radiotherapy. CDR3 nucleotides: TGTGCCAGCAGTACCCCGGGACAGGGCGACTCCTGGACCACTGAAGCTTTCTTT. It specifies CASSTPGQGDSWTTEAFF.